Following are 3 T cell receptor beta chains from one sample sequenced in a study of blood T cell repertoires in COVID-19. Clones were sequenced by immunoSEQ multiplex PCR, and TCRdb holds only the in-frame ones, with some missing. The sample has fewer than 500,000 clones; around 90% are singletons. Sequencing was done on a sample of PBMCs or T cells enriched from blood (not recorded which). These receptors were taken from a woman younger than 35 who had recovered from COVID-19.

The DNA for the CDR3 is TGTGCCAGCAGCTGGACAGGGGAATCCTACAATGAGCAGTTCTTC. Translated: CASSWTGESYNEQFF. The V call is TRBV5-6, the J call TRBJ2-1; 9 bases are shared with TRBD1. The CDR3 spans 15 residues. V gave up 3 bases and J gave up 1 base; unmatched junction bases: 2. Germline CDR1 and CDR2: SGHDT and YYEEEE. The full variable domain, with the rest looked up from reference TRBV5-6 and TRBJ2-1, is DAGVTQSPTHLIKTRGQQVTLRCSPKSGHDTVSWYQQALGQGPQFIFQYYEEEERQRGNFPDRFSGHQFPNYSSELNVNALLLGDSALYLCASSWTGESYNEQFFGPGTRLTVL.

The chain is built from TRBV27 and TRBJ2-5; D is perhaps TRBD2 (5 bases). The CDR3 length is 15 residues. Trimming took 5 bases from V and 4 from J, leaving 17 bases between them. Germline V gene data show CDR1 as MNHEY and CDR2 as SMNVEV (reference sequence). The CDR3 nucleotides are TGTGCCAGCAGTAAAAACAGAGGAGGAAGAGAGACCCAGTACTTC. Its translation: CASSKNRGGRETQYF.

This clone showed up just once. The V gene is TRBV19, the J gene TRBJ1-1; a weak D match, TRBD1 (6 bases). V shed 4 bases and J shed 3 bases, with 15 bases lying between them. CDR1 is LNHDA, CDR2 SQIVND, per germline (reference sequence). The CDR3 is made up of 15 amino acids. CDR3 DNA: TGTGCCAGTAGTACCCACCAGGGGACCCACACTGAAGCTTTCTTT. Its protein is CASSTHQGTHTEAFF.